This T cell receptor (beta chain) is from a study of blood T cell repertoires in COVID-19. Germline CDR1 reads KGHSH; CDR2 reads LQKENI. The CDR3 is made up of 15 amino acids. Trimming took off 1 base at V and 1 base at J, with 9 bases between the two ends. Clones were sequenced by immunoSEQ multiplex PCR, and TCRdb holds only the in-frame ones, with some missing. Here the sample spans hundreds of thousands of clones, more than 75% being singletons. The TCR comes from an older woman with COVID-19, enrolled during active disease. Sample: peripheral blood. The genes are TRBV18 and TRBJ2-3; D uncertain. The CDR3 DNA follows: TGTGCCAGCTCACCACGTCGGTCCGGCACAGATACGCAGTATTTT. Residues: CASSPRRSGTDTQYF.